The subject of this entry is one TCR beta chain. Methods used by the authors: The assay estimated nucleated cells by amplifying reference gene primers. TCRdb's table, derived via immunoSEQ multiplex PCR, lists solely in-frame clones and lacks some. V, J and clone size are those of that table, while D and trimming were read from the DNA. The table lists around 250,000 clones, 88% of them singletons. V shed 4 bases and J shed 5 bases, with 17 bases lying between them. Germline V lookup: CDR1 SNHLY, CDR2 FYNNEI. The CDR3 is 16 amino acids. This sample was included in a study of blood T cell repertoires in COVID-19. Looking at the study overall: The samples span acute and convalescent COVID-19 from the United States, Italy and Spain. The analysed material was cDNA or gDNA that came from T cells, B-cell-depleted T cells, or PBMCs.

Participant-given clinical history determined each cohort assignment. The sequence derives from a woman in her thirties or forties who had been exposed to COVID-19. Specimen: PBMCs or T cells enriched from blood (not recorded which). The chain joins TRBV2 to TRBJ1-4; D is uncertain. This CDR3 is CASSGVEGWSNEKLFF. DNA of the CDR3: TGTGCCAGCAGTGGGGTTGAGGGTTGGAGCAATGAAAAACTGTTTTTT.